This record covers a single T cell receptor (beta chain). It lacks a known antigen. No much larger clone exists at a distance of one base, and base qualities are not known. TCR beta CDR3 regions were amplified from RNA transcripts. The TCR CDR3 was subjected to a first round of RT-PCR using the HTBI primer set and the Qiagen OneStep RT-PCR kit. Libraries were constructed in a second round of multiplex PCR, after which size selection and purification were performed. Sequencing of the libraries was done on an Illumina HiSeq2000 using paired-end 100 bp reads. In the source study's methods: SOAPnuke was used to process the raw data, with reads discarded if the reads contained adapters or uncalled bases, had a mean Phred below 15, or lacked an exact constant-primer or identifier match. High-quality paired reads were merged using COPE v1.2.5, and each unique nucleotide sequence was defined as a clonotype. MiTCR v1.1 was used to align clonotypes to the IMGT TRBV, TRBD and TRBJ reference segments. The analysis included only V-J combinations with a frequency above 0.0001, which together covered roughly 99% of the repertoires. The TCS score was defined as F50 (clonal expansion) divided by E x V (chaos), with BLOSUM62-based TCRdist calculated between CDR3 peptides within each V-J. Welch's t-statistics and random forest reduced roughly 540 V-J features to 13, which were used in a naive Bayes classifier (R e1071). The raw public reads went through TCRdb reprocessing: fastp at Q25, MiXCR clone calling, in-frame beta chains kept. When rows share a CDR3 protein, they turn into one entry using the most common DNA and genes. TCRdb's processing, not the authors' own work, is the source of the V and J calls. In this sample the table shows around 300,000 distinct CDR3 sequences, around 13% of which occur a single time. The top ten clones comprise roughly 25% of the sample.

A patient counted as having stable Graves' hyperthyroidism if no progression to ophthalmopathy occurred over 18 months of follow-up. Hyperthyroidism patients were newly diagnosed, with disease duration under 2 months, and aged 18 to 65 years. Patients with uncontrolled infections, other autoimmune diseases, pregnancy or lactation were excluded. Clinical symptoms, serum thyroxine and TRAb, thyroid ultrasound, and orbital computed tomography formed the basis for the diagnoses. Ficoll-Paque density gradient centrifugation was used to isolate PBMCs from about 10 ml of fresh peripheral blood. Trizol reagent was used to extract total RNA, and RNA quality was then checked on an Agilent 2100 Bioanalyzer. The germline V gene gives CDR1 as SGHVS and CDR2 as FNYEAQ. From the cysteine through the phenylalanine, the CDR3 covers 14 amino acids. Left in the record is the CDR3 DNA by itself, 42 bases read in frame from the first base. V is shortened by 4 bases, J by 0 bases, and the region joining them spans 6 bases.

The data originate from a study of T cells in Graves' hyperthyroidism and ophthalmopathy (dated by TCRdb to about 2019). As for the study more broadly: Peripheral blood was sampled at the time of initial diagnosis, prior to any treatment. A discovery cohort of about a hundred patients, 43 with Graves' ophthalmopathy and more than 55 with stable Graves' hyperthyroidism, was used to find distinguishing TCR V-J signatures. Once sampling was done, hyperthyroidism patients were given methimazole at a starting dose of 30 mg daily, whereas ophthalmopathy patients were given high-dose intravenous methylprednisolone. Whether ophthalmopathy could be predicted prospectively was tested in an independent validation cohort made up of 18 to 20 hyperthyroidism patients plus 17 patients who later progressed to ophthalmopathy. The 100 discovery patients were randomly divided into training and test sets at a 7:3 ratio. Thyroid tissue and blood T-cell repertoires from roughly 6 Graves' hyperthyroidism patients were also compared in the study. TCR Vbeta CDR3 sequencing of fewer than 150 peripheral blood samples (over 40 ophthalmopathy, about 75 hyperthyroidism and approximately 17 progressor patients) is reported in the paper.

What the authors observed across the whole study: In validation, progression to ophthalmopathy was predicted by the model with roughly 69% sensitivity and 72.22% specificity, a median of around 6.5 months before onset. Ophthalmopathy was separated from stable hyperthyroidism by a 13 V-J signature model, with around 88% sensitivity and 81% to 83% specificity obtained in cross-validation and 80%/75% obtained in testing. Sample size was not statistically predetermined, and investigators were not blinded to group allocation. Most expanded thyroid clonotypes (frequency above 0.001) were also found in blood, which suggests that blood repertoires may mirror thyroid immune responses.

The chain uses TRBV7-6 and TRBJ2-2; the D segment cannot be called with confidence. The sequence was collected from a woman younger than 45 with Graves' hyperthyroidism. Material for sequencing was blood. The CDR3 region: CASSSLTNTGELFF. The sequenced DNA is TGTGCCAGCAGCTCCCTCACGAACACCGGGGAGCTGTTTTTT. Full variable domain (CDR3 extended with the reference TRBV7-6 and TRBJ2-2 proteins): GAGVSQSPRYKVTKRGQDVALRCDPISGHVSLYWYRQALGQGPEFLTYFNYEAQQDKSGLPNDRFSAERPEGSISTLTIQRTEQRDSAMYRCASSSLTNTGELFFGEGSRLTVL.